One sample yielded the 28 T cell receptor beta chains listed below, sequenced in a study of blood T cell repertoires in COVID-19. Some clones are missing from TCRdb's copy, which holds only in-frame ones; the method was immunoSEQ multiplex PCR. The sample includes over 300,000 clones, 85% to 90% of them seen just once. Material for sequencing was peripheral blood. These receptors were obtained from a man between 18 and 29 years old with active or convalescent COVID-19.

This clone was picked up a small number of times. V usage is TRBV7-2 and J usage is TRBJ1-3; 7 bases align to TRBD1. Per germline, CDR1 SGHTA and CDR2 FQGNSA. This CDR3 is built from 13 residues. The CDR3, as DNA: TGTGCAGGGGGCTCCAACTCTGGAAACACCATATATTTT. This sequence encodes CAGGSNSGNTIYF.

The rearrangement uses TRBV4-3 and TRBJ2-1, with D perhaps TRBD2 (6 bases). CDR1 and CDR2 from the germline V gene are LGHNA and YSLEER. Deletions cut 4 bases from V and 9 bases from J, with 7 bases between. This CDR3 is built from 11 residues. The CDR3 region has the DNA TGCGCCAGCAGCCTCGGGGGTGAGCAGTTCTTC. Protein product: CASSLGGEQFF.

V gene TRBV6-5 combines with J gene TRBJ1-1; D possibly corresponds to TRBD1 (5 bases). CDR1 is MNHEY, CDR2 SVGAGI, per germline. This CDR3 contains 11 residues. Trimming pared 6 bases from V and 5 bases from J, leaving 7 bases between. The CDR3 bases are TGTGCCAGCAGGTCAGGGACTGAAGCTTTCTTT. It is translated as CASRSGTEAFF.

As DNA, the CDR3 is TGTGCCATCAGTGACAATCCCGGGTGGAGCACAGATACGCAGTATTTT. This translates into CAISDNPGWSTDTQYF. J is TRBJ2-3 and V is TRBV10-3; D not certain. V lost 3 bases and J 0 bases, leaving 13 bases between the germline ends. This CDR3 has 16 residues. CDR1 and CDR2 (germline): ENHRY, SYGVKD.

This clone was recorded only once. V gene TRBV4-1 combines with J gene TRBJ2-7; 7 bases align to TRBD1. The germline CDR1 and CDR2 sequences are MGHRA and YSYEKL. With 2 bases clipped from V and 1 base from J, the junction kept 5 bases outside the gene matches. The CDR3 has 15 amino acids. The CDR3 region is CASSQTGQTSYEQYF. CDR3 DNA: TGCGCCAGCAGCCAAACGGGACAGACGTCCTACGAGCAGTACTTC.

This clone was observed a few times. CDR3 bases: TGTGCCACCCAAGCGGAACCCACAGATACGCAGTATTTT. Protein sequence: CATQAEPTDTQYF. The chain uses TRBV10-3 and TRBJ2-3, with D perhaps TRBD2 (5 bases). The CDR3 is made up of 13 amino acids. Looked up from germline, CDR1 is ENHRY and CDR2 is SYGVKD. V dropped 10 bases and J dropped 2 bases, with 13 bases sitting between them.

This chain uses TRBV27 with TRBJ2-7; 9 positions agree with TRBD1. Germline V gives CDR1 MNHEY, CDR2 SMNVEV (reference sequence). This CDR3 comprises 15 residues. V dropped 2 bases and J dropped 2; count of bases not matched to a gene: 4. The CDR3 region has the DNA TGTGCCAGCAGTTTAGCGGGACAGGGTCCCTACGAGCAGTACTTC. This encodes CASSLAGQGPYEQYF.

The sample holds one count of this clone. Because the CDR3's place on the DNA is in doubt, the DNA is left out and the CDR3 is given as listed by TCRdb. The chain is built from TRBV21-1 and TRBJ2-6; the tabulated D call, TRBD2, remains unverified against the DNA. TRBV21-1 is assigned pseudogene status. Including both end residues, the CDR3 is 17 amino acids long. The CDR3 is CASSKDSVGSGANVLTF.

The chain joins TRBV27 to TRBJ1-5; 7 bases map to TRBD1. The V and J ends lost 4 bases and 1 base, in that order; junction bases with no gene match: 4. CDR3 length: 15 amino acids. CDR1 is MNHEY, CDR2 SMNVEV, per germline (reference sequence). CDR3 DNA: TGTGCCAGCAGTTCGGGACAGATGAGCAATCAGCCCCAGCATTTT. This sequence encodes CASSSGQMSNQPQHF.

CDR3 nucleotide sequence: TGTGCCAGCTCAAGACAGGGGGCGGTTTATGGCTACACCTTC. Encoded protein: CASSRQGAVYGYTF. This chain links TRBV19 with TRBJ1-2; 10 bases align to TRBD1. Germline V gene sequence: CDR1 LNHDA, CDR2 SQIVND (reference sequence). The CDR3 runs to 14 residues. V lost 9 bases to trimming and J lost 5 bases; unmatched junction nucleotides: 9.

The CDR3 reads CASSVGPLAGGVYEQYF. Here the CDR3 DNA reads TGTGCCAGCAGCGTAGGACCGCTAGCGGGGGGGGTCTACGAGCAGTACTTC. The chain carries TRBV9 and TRBJ2-7; 12 bases map to TRBD2. After removal of 0 bases from V and 3 bases from J, the junction contained 7 bases not matched to a gene. Germline CDR1 and CDR2: SGDLS and YYNGEE. The CDR3 runs to 17 residues.

The rearrangement joins TRBV11-1 to TRBJ2-7; D possibly corresponds to TRBD1 (6 bases). The CDR3 is made up of 16 amino acids. Between the trimmed V and J ends, which lost 5 bases and 0 bases, there was a span of 17 bases. The V gene's germline CDR1 is SGHAT and CDR2 FQDESV (reference sequence). CDR3 sequence (DNA): TGTGCCAGCAGCCGACGGACAGCTTATGTCTCCTACGAGCAGTACTTC. This codes for CASSRRTAYVSYEQYF.

The chain combines TRBV28 with TRBJ1-5, with 8 nucleotides matching TRBD1. Trimming cost V 6 bases and J 4 bases; bases outside gene matches: 11. Per germline, CDR1 MDHEN and CDR2 SYDVKM. This CDR3 is 16 amino acids long. The DNA for the CDR3 is TGTGCCAGCAGAACCGGGACAGGTGGCCATAATCAGCCCCAGCATTTT. Translating gives CASRTGTGGHNQPQHF.

This clone was observed many times. The V gene is TRBV28, the J gene TRBJ2-7; TRBD2 might be the D (6 bases). Trimming took 5 bases from V and 2 from J, leaving 13 bases between them. The CDR3 totals 14 residues. CDR1 and CDR2 from the germline V gene are MDHEN and SYDVKM. This chain's CDR3 is CASSPRTKTYEQYF. CDR3 DNA sequence: TGTGCCAGCAGTCCACGGACTAAAACCTACGAGCAGTACTTC.

This clone was detected once. This CDR3 is CATLAGETQYF. CDR3 in DNA: TGTGCCACCCTTGCCGGGGAGACCCAGTACTTC. The rearrangement links TRBV7-8 to TRBJ2-5; the D is unclear. Trimming removed 10 bases at V and 5 bases at J, with 11 bases between. The CDR3 loop spans 11 amino acids. Germline assignment: CDR1 SGHVS and CDR2 FQNEAQ.

The gene calls are TRBV4-3 and TRBJ1-1; D might be TRBD1 (5 bases). The CDR3 sequence is 15 residues long. Germline CDR1 LGHNA, CDR2 YSLEER. The V end was cut by 0 bases, the J end by 3 bases, with 11 bases between. CDR3 sequence reads: CASSQDSQGYTEAFF. In nucleotides, the CDR3 is TGCGCCAGCAGCCAAGATTCCCAGGGATACACTGAAGCTTTCTTT.

This clone was found a few times. V is TRBV15 and J is TRBJ1-1, with TRBD1 as a possible D gene (5 bases). V was trimmed by 0 bases and J by 2 bases, leaving 10 bases between them. The CDR3 is made up of 15 amino acids. The germline V gene has CDR1 LNHNV and CDR2 YYDKDF (reference sequence). The CDR3 sequence: CATSRDRGINTEAFF. CDR3 DNA sequence: TGTGCCACCAGCAGAGATCGGGGGATTAACACTGAAGCTTTCTTT.

The gene calls are TRBV6-6 and TRBJ1-2, with a tentative D call TRBD1 (6 bases). V lost 5 bases and J 1 base, leaving 20 bases between the germline ends. CDR3 size: 17 residues. The germline V gene encodes CDR1 MNHNY and CDR2 SVGAGI (reference sequence). The CDR3 sequence is CASSPGGATNFNYGYTF. The CDR3 bases are TGTGCCAGCAGTCCGGGGGGGGCAACAAATTTTAACTATGGCTACACCTTC.

This clone appeared a single time. This chain connects TRBV28 to TRBJ2-7, with a possible D match to TRBD1 (5 bases). CDR3 length: 16 amino acids. V lost 3 bases and J 3 bases, leaving 18 bases between the germline ends. Germline V gives CDR1 MDHEN, CDR2 SYDVKM. The CDR3 DNA reads as TGTGCCAGCAGTTTTAAGGGGTCGGGTCTTCTCTACGAGCAGTACTTC. Translating gives CASSFKGSGLLYEQYF. Based on the CDR3 plus reference TRBV28 and TRBJ2-7, the full variable domain is DVKVTQSSRYLVKRTGEKVFLECVQDMDHENMFWYRQDPGLGLRLIYFSYDVKMKEKGDIPEGYSVSREKKERFSLILESASTNQTSMYLCASSFKGSGLLYEQYFGPGTRLTVT.

This clone is a singleton in its sample. The chain couples TRBV27 to TRBJ2-1; D may be TRBD1 (6 bases). The CDR3 is made up of 13 amino acids. V was clipped by 11 bases and J by 3 bases, with 14 bases between them. CDR1 is MNHEY, CDR2 SMNVEV, per germline (reference sequence). This chain's CDR3 is CAAQGMGYNEQFF. CDR3 DNA sequence: TGTGCCGCCCAGGGGATGGGCTACAATGAGCAGTTCTTC.

V is TRBV28 and J is TRBJ1-2; 11 bases are a match to TRBD1. This CDR3 is 14 amino acids long. Germline V gives CDR1 MDHEN, CDR2 SYDVKM. V gave up 5 bases and J gave up 4 bases; unmatched junction bases: 3. The CDR3 coding sequence is TGTGCCAGCAGTAGGACAGGGGGCTTCTATGGCTACACCTTC. Translating gives CASSRTGGFYGYTF.

V and J are TRBV28 and TRBJ1-4; 9 bases map to TRBD1. The junction had 6 bases not matched to a gene; V was cut back by 6 bases and J by 7 bases. CDR3 size: 14 residues. Germline V gene data show CDR1 as MDHEN and CDR2 as SYDVKM. CDR3 DNA: TGTGCCAGCAGCAGGACAGGGGAATTTGAAAAACTGTTTTTT. Protein sequence: CASSRTGEFEKLFF.

V gene TRBV5-1 combines with J gene TRBJ1-1; D not certain. Germline V gene data show CDR1 as SGHRS and CDR2 as YFSETQ. Trimming cost V 0 bases and J 4 bases, with 13 bases left between them. The CDR3 has 15 amino acids. CDR3: CASSLEGGRGTEAFF. The CDR3 DNA reads TGCGCCAGCAGCTTGGAAGGAGGTCGGGGCACTGAAGCTTTCTTT.

The V gene is TRBV18, the J gene TRBJ1-4, with 7 bases lining up with TRBD1. This CDR3 has 14 amino acids. From germline, CDR1 is KGHSH and CDR2 LQKENI. The V gene end was trimmed by 3 bases and the J gene end by 8 bases; junction bases not matched to a gene: 6. The CDR3: CASSPYGTEEKLFF. In nucleotides, the CDR3 is TGTGCCAGCTCACCTTACGGGACAGAAGAAAAACTGTTTTTT.

The gene calls are TRBV28 and TRBJ1-5, with 7 bases identical to TRBD1. CDR3 length: 17 residues. Trimming at V came to 5 bases and at J to 0 bases, leaving 10 bases not matched to a gene. Germline V gene sequence: CDR1 MDHEN, CDR2 SYDVKM. The CDR3 protein is CASSLLGQEDSNQPQHF. The CDR3 coding sequence is TGTGCCAGCAGTCTTCTCGGACAGGAGGATAGCAATCAGCCCCAGCATTTT.

V usage is TRBV3-1 (or the pseudogene TRBV3-2) and J usage is TRBJ1-2, with D possibly TRBD1 on 5 matching bases. With 0 bases removed from V and 8 bases from J, the gap between germline ends came to 16 bases. This CDR3 is built from 15 residues. Germline values: CDR1 LGHDT, CDR2 YNNKEL (reference sequence). CDR3 sequence: CASSQESGVSGGYTF. CDR3 DNA sequence: TGTGCCAGCAGCCAAGAGTCGGGGGTATCAGGGGGCTACACCTTC.

V and J are TRBV9 and TRBJ2-1; perhaps TRBD1 as D (5 bases). CDR3 length equals 12 residues. V was shortened by 4 bases and J by 9 bases, with 11 bases between the two germline ends. Per germline, CDR1 SGDLS and CDR2 YYNGEE. The CDR3 here is CASSLRGGEQFF. Here the CDR3 DNA reads TGTGCCAGCAGCCTAAGGGGTGGTGAGCAGTTCTTC.

This chain connects TRBV28 to TRBJ2-4; 8 nucleotides agree with TRBD2. The CDR3 runs 14 residues. Germline values: CDR1 MDHEN, CDR2 SYDVKM. Unmatched junction bases numbered 2, after V lost 7 bases and J lost 0 bases. CDR3 nucleotides: TGTGCCAGCAATCTAGCGGGAGCCAAAAACATTCAGTACTTC. It translates to CASNLAGAKNIQYF.